These T cell receptor beta chains were read from a single sample in a study of cytomegalovirus exposure and HLA in healthy donors. Clones were read by immunoSEQ multiplex PCR, and TCRdb kept only the in-frame ones, dropping some. The sample includes about 180,000 clones, roughly 80% seen only once; the top ten take approximately 1.5%. The material sequenced was PBMCs. The receptors were gathered from a man aged 35 to 55 in good health and CMV-seronegative. The CDR3 runs from the conserved cysteine through the conserved F or W. A D gene is named only where the DNA matches it firmly. For some rows the clone size is stated as once, few or many, or as a class when expanded; others skip it.

clone_size: -; d_call: -; v_call: TRBV4-1; j_call: TRBJ1-4; cdr3_aa: CASSQGPQVYEKLFF; cdr3_nt: TGCGCCAGCAGCCAAGGTCCGCAGGTTTACGAAAAACTGTTTTTT
clone_size: few; d_call: TRBD2; v_call: TRBV5-4; j_call: TRBJ2-3; cdr3_aa: CASSLGTSGRTDTQYF; cdr3_nt: TGTGCCAGCAGCTTGGGGACTAGCGGGCGCACAGATACGCAGTATTTT
clone_size: -; d_call: -; v_call: TRBV11-2; j_call: TRBJ1-6; cdr3_aa: CASSLSGGAGSPLHF; cdr3_nt: TGTGCCAGCAGCTTATCGGGTGGGGCAGGATCACCCCTCCACTTT
clone_size: -; d_call: -; v_call: TRBV11-3; j_call: TRBJ1-3; cdr3_aa: CASSFRVAYSGNTIYF; cdr3_nt: TGTGCCAGCAGCTTCAGGGTAGCCTACTCTGGAAACACCATATATTTT
clone_size: -; d_call: TRBD2; v_call: TRBV7-3; j_call: TRBJ2-5; cdr3_aa: CASSRRSGGASDTQYF; cdr3_nt: TGTGCCAGCAGCCGCCGCAGCGGGGGGGCCTCGGATACCCAGTACTTC
clone_size: -; d_call: -; v_call: TRBV7-2; j_call: TRBJ1-2; cdr3_aa: CASSLAGLPGGGYTF; cdr3_nt: TGTGCCAGCAGCTTGGCGGGACTTCCCGGGGGTGGCTACACCTTC
clone_size: -; d_call: -; v_call: TRBV14; j_call: TRBJ2-3; cdr3_aa: CASSRRGGTDTQYF; cdr3_nt: TGTGCCAGCAGCCGCAGGGGGGGCACAGATACGCAGTATTTT
clone_size: -; d_call: -; v_call: TRBV4-1; j_call: TRBJ1-3; cdr3_aa: CASSQVRQGPLFSGNTIYF; cdr3_nt: TGCGCCAGCAGCCAAGTGCGGCAGGGGCCGCTTTTCTCTGGAAACACCATATATTTT
clone_size: few; d_call: -; v_call: TRBV29-1; j_call: TRBJ1-2; cdr3_aa: CSVEGQGYGYTF; cdr3_nt: TGCAGCGTTGAGGGCCAGGGGTATGGCTACACCTTC
clone_size: few; d_call: TRBD2; v_call: TRBV5-1; j_call: TRBJ2-1; cdr3_aa: CASSLVGREGNEQFF; cdr3_nt: TGCGCCAGCAGCTTGGTAGGGCGGGAGGGCAATGAGCAGTTCTTC
clone_size: -; d_call: TRBD2; v_call: TRBV4-3; j_call: TRBJ2-3; cdr3_aa: CASSQERGGADTQYF; cdr3_nt: TGCGCCAGCAGCCAAGAGCGGGGGGGCGCAGATACGCAGTATTTT
clone_size: -; d_call: -; v_call: TRBV30; j_call: TRBJ2-7; cdr3_aa: CAWSLNYEQYF; cdr3_nt: TGTGCCTGGAGTCTTAACTACGAGCAGTACTTC
clone_size: -; d_call: TRBD1; v_call: TRBV5-5; j_call: TRBJ1-2; cdr3_aa: CASSPDREGGYTF; cdr3_nt: TGTGCCAGCAGCCCGGACAGGGAAGGAGGCTACACCTTC
clone_size: -; d_call: TRBD1; v_call: TRBV7-2; j_call: TRBJ2-7; cdr3_aa: CASSPRGTGYEQYF; cdr3_nt: TGTGCCAGCAGCCCCCGGGGGACAGGGTACGAGCAGTACTTC
clone_size: -; d_call: TRBD1; v_call: TRBV18; j_call: TRBJ1-3; cdr3_aa: CASSPSGQRNTIYF; cdr3_nt: TGTGCCAGCTCACCGTCGGGACAGAGAAACACCATATATTTT
clone_size: -; d_call: -; v_call: TRBV4-2; j_call: TRBJ2-1; cdr3_aa: CASSHGSGYNEQFF; cdr3_nt: TGTGCCAGCAGCCACGGGAGCGGGTACAATGAGCAGTTCTTC
clone_size: -; d_call: TRBD1; v_call: TRBV5-5; j_call: TRBJ2-1; cdr3_aa: CASSLRGTGGAYNEQFF; cdr3_nt: TGTGCCAGCAGCTTGAGGGGGACAGGGGGCGCCTACAATGAGCAGTTCTTC
clone_size: -; d_call: -; v_call: TRBV10-2; j_call: TRBJ2-2; cdr3_aa: CASGSKTNTPGELFF; cdr3_nt: TGCGCCAGCGGCTCAAAAACGAATACGCCCGGGGAGCTGTTTTTT
clone_size: once; d_call: -; v_call: TRBV5-1; j_call: TRBJ2-7; cdr3_aa: CASSVQGTDEQYF; cdr3_nt: TGCGCCAGCAGCGTACAGGGAACGGACGAGCAGTACTTC
clone_size: -; d_call: TRBD1; v_call: TRBV5-1; j_call: TRBJ1-4; cdr3_aa: CASSPGQGGEKLFF; cdr3_nt: TGCGCCAGCAGCCCTGGACAGGGGGGTGAAAAACTGTTTTTT
clone_size: -; d_call: TRBD2; v_call: TRBV14; j_call: TRBJ2-1; cdr3_aa: CASSPGLAEYNEQFF; cdr3_nt: TGTGCCAGCAGTCCCGGACTAGCGGAATACAATGAGCAGTTCTTC
clone_size: few; d_call: -; v_call: TRBV5-1; j_call: TRBJ1-4; cdr3_aa: CASSLRPGTNEKLFF; cdr3_nt: TGCGCCAGCAGCTTGAGGCCGGGAACTAATGAAAAACTGTTTTTT
clone_size: -; d_call: -; v_call: TRBV5-1; j_call: TRBJ2-1; cdr3_aa: CASSLVGGLSSYNEQFF; cdr3_nt: TGCGCCAGCAGCTTGGTCGGGGGACTGAGCTCCTACAATGAGCAGTTCTTC
clone_size: -; d_call: TRBD1; v_call: TRBV5-5; j_call: TRBJ1-5; cdr3_aa: CASSSRGAHQPQHF; cdr3_nt: TGTGCCAGCAGCTCCAGGGGGGCCCACCAGCCCCAGCATTTT
clone_size: -; d_call: -; v_call: TRBV7-2; j_call: TRBJ1-3; cdr3_aa: CASSFMRVSGNTIYF; cdr3_nt: TGTGCCAGCAGCTTTATGAGGGTCTCTGGAAACACCATATATTTT
clone_size: -; d_call: -; v_call: TRBV7-9; j_call: TRBJ2-7; cdr3_aa: CASSDTGLPSYEQYF; cdr3_nt: TGTGCCAGCAGTGATACGGGACTGCCCTCCTACGAGCAGTACTTC
clone_size: -; d_call: -; v_call: TRBV28; j_call: TRBJ1-3; cdr3_aa: CACQGAVSGNTIYF; cdr3_nt: TGTGCCTGCCAGGGCGCAGTCTCTGGAAACACCATATATTTT
clone_size: -; d_call: -; v_call: TRBV30; j_call: TRBJ1-6; cdr3_aa: CAWSPPTATNSPLHF; cdr3_nt: TGTGCCTGGAGTCCCCCGACAGCTACAAATTCACCCCTCCACTTT
clone_size: -; d_call: -; v_call: TRBV9; j_call: TRBJ2-7; cdr3_aa: CASSSTGSSVYEQYF; cdr3_nt: TGTGCCAGCAGCTCGACGGGGTCTAGCGTCTACGAGCAGTACTTC
clone_size: -; d_call: TRBD2; v_call: TRBV27; j_call: TRBJ2-1; cdr3_aa: CASSLSMGQVRLAGSYNEQFF; cdr3_nt: TGTGCCAGCAGTTTATCCATGGGACAGGTGCGACTAGCGGGTAGTTACAATGAGCAGTTCTTC